These 19 T cell receptor beta chains were all obtained from the same sample, sequenced in a study of blood T cell repertoires in COVID-19. Method: immunoSEQ multiplex PCR; TCRdb's copy keeps in-frame clones and lacks some. The table lists some 250,000 clones, approximately 86% of them singletons, with around 0.7% in the top ten. Material: peripheral blood. The origin of the receptors is a human donor in a cohort sampled during active COVID-19.

V is TRBV28 and J is TRBJ1-6, with a possible D match to TRBD1 (5 bases). CDR1 is MDHEN and CDR2 is SYDVKM in the germline V gene. The CDR3 contains 16 residues. Trimming took 5 bases from V and 7 from J, leaving 18 bases between them. This CDR3 is CASSVPPGGFNSPLHF. The CDR3 region has the DNA TGTGCCAGCAGTGTTCCCCCGGGGGGTTTCAATTCACCCCTCCACTTT.

The V call is TRBV10-3, the J call TRBJ2-7, with 12 positions matching TRBD2. V lost 10 bases, J lost 4 bases, and 17 bases stayed unmatched. The CDR3 totals 17 residues. Germline lookup yields CDR1 ENHRY and CDR2 SYGVKD. The CDR3 bases are TGTGCCACCAACCGCCCCCTAACTAGCGGGAGGACTTACGAGCAGTACTTC. It translates to CATNRPLTSGRTYEQYF.

The chain has TRBV7-3 and TRBJ2-6, with TRBD1 matching over 7 bases. CDR1 and CDR2 from the germline V gene are SGHTA and FQGTGA. Unmatched junction bases numbered 6, after V lost 4 bases and J lost 0 bases. The CDR3 is 17 residues long. CDR3 loop: CASSSDRPGSGANVLTF. In DNA form, the CDR3 reads TGTGCCAGCAGCTCGGACAGGCCCGGCTCTGGGGCCAACGTCCTGACTTTC.

The rearrangement uses TRBV7-9 and TRBJ1-1; no clear D gene. The V gene's germline CDR1 is SEHNR and CDR2 FQNEAQ (reference sequence). The CDR3 is 13 amino acids. The ends were cut back, 1 base at V and 8 bases at J, with 11 bases in the middle. The CDR3 spells CASSLVSGREAFF. The CDR3 region has the DNA TGTGCCAGCAGCTTAGTATCGGGAAGAGAAGCTTTCTTT.

The chain recombines TRBV20-1 with TRBJ2-7, with D uncertain. The CDR3 has 13 amino acids. Germline V lookup: CDR1 DFQATT, CDR2 SNEGSKA (reference sequence). The V end was cut by 3 bases, the J end by 4 bases, with 13 bases between. The CDR3 sequence: CSASSRTTYEQYF. The CDR3 coding sequence is TGCAGTGCTAGTTCCCGTACTACTTACGAGCAGTACTTC.

The chain couples TRBV5-6 to TRBJ2-7; 7 bases map to TRBD1. CDR1 SGHDT and CDR2 YYEEEE come from the germline V gene. The CDR3 is 13 amino acids. The V segment lost 3 bases and the J segment 1 base; nucleotides outside the gene matches: 1. CDR3 sequence reads: CASSWDRSYEQYF. CDR3 coding DNA: TGTGCCAGCAGCTGGGACAGATCCTACGAGCAGTACTTC. The full variable domain, completed using reference TRBV5-6 and TRBJ2-7, is DAGVTQSPTHLIKTRGQQVTLRCSPKSGHDTVSWYQQALGQGPQFIFQYYEEEERQRGNFPDRFSGHQFPNYSSELNVNALLLGDSALYLCASSWDRSYEQYFGPGTRLTVT.

V is TRBV9 and J is TRBJ2-1, with TRBD2 matching over 10 bases. CDR1 is SGDLS and CDR2 is YYNGEE in the germline V gene. The CDR3 has 15 residues. The junction had 4 bases not matched to a gene; V was cut back by 4 bases and J by 3 bases. CDR3 sequence reads: CASSRTSGLYNEQFF. Written as DNA, the CDR3 is TGTGCCAGCAGCCGGACTAGCGGACTCTACAATGAGCAGTTCTTC.

The rearrangement joins TRBV19 to TRBJ1-1; D may be TRBD1 (5 bases). CDR3 length: 13 amino acids. V dropped 5 bases and J dropped 11 bases, with 18 bases sitting between them. The germline gives CDR1 LNHDA, CDR2 SQIVND (reference sequence). CDR3 coding DNA: TGTGCCAGTAGTCTCGGGACTCCCAAGGCGGCTTTCTTT. This codes for CASSLGTPKAAFF.

The rearrangement links TRBV5-1 to TRBJ2-7; TRBD2 might be the D (5 bases). Trimming took 0 bases from V and 6 from J, leaving 19 bases between them. The germline CDR1 and CDR2 sequences are SGHRS and YFSETQ. There are 16 residues in the CDR3. CDR3: CASSLVTGRPASEQYF. CDR3 coding DNA: TGCGCCAGCAGCTTGGTTACGGGGAGACCAGCAAGCGAGCAGTACTTC.

The chain is built from TRBV30 and TRBJ1-1; tentatively, D is TRBD1 (6 bases). Germline CDR1 GTSNPN, CDR2 SVGIG (reference sequence). The CDR3 is made up of 14 amino acids. V lost 0 bases and J lost 4, with 12 bases in between. CDR3 sequence (DNA): TGTGCCTGGAGTGTAGGGGGTTCGAGCACTGAAGCTTTCTTT. Protein product: CAWSVGGSSTEAFF.

V and J are TRBV7-9 and TRBJ1-6; tentative D call: TRBD1 (6 bases). This CDR3 comprises 15 residues. Germline V gene sequence: CDR1 SEHNR, CDR2 FQNEAQ (reference sequence). Trimming cost V 1 base and J 6 bases, with 10 bases left between them. In DNA, the CDR3 is TGTGCCAGCAGCTTAGACGGCAGGGGTAATTCACCCCTCCACTTT. Its protein product is CASSLDGRGNSPLHF.

This chain connects TRBV28 to TRBJ2-7; TRBD2 matches at 13 bases. V dropped 6 bases and J dropped 2; count of bases not matched to a gene: 7. The CDR3 loop spans 16 amino acids. CDR1 and CDR2 (germline): MDHEN, SYDVKM. For the CDR3, the DNA is TGTGCCAGCAGATACTTACTAGCGGGAGGGCCCTACGAGCAGTACTTC. This gives the protein CASRYLLAGGPYEQYF.

The chain uses TRBV4-3 and TRBJ2-3, with 8 bases fitting TRBD1. Trimming took 3 bases from V and 0 from J; bases not matched to a gene: 2. The CDR3 sequence is 15 residues long. Germline CDR1 and CDR2: LGHNA and YSLEER. This CDR3 reads CASSQDRVSTDTQYF. The CDR3 DNA sequence: TGCGCCAGCAGCCAGGACAGGGTTAGCACAGATACGCAGTATTTT.

The V gene is TRBV27, the J gene TRBJ1-5; 7 nucleotides line up with TRBD1. CDR1 is MNHEY and CDR2 is SMNVEV in the germline V gene (reference sequence). The CDR3 length is 16 residues. V gave up 5 bases and J gave up 8 bases; unmatched junction bases: 15. The CDR3 reads CASSTRVGTGEEPQHF. The CDR3 DNA reads as TGTGCCAGCAGTACTCGTGTGGGAACAGGGGAGGAGCCCCAGCATTTT.

The chain carries TRBV3-1 (or the pseudogene TRBV3-2) and TRBJ2-7; no definite D call. The V and J ends lost 0 bases and 7 bases respectively, with 7 bases between them. CDR3 length equals 12 residues. Per the germline V gene, CDR1 is LGHDT and CDR2 is YNNKEL (reference sequence). CDR3 nucleotide sequence: TGTGCCAGCAGCCAAGATCCCACTGAGCAGTACTTC. Translating gives CASSQDPTEQYF.

V and J are TRBV30 and TRBJ1-4; 9 positions agree with TRBD1. Looked up from germline, CDR1 is GTSNPN and CDR2 is SVGIG (reference sequence). V shed 3 bases and J 8 bases; nucleotides not matched to a gene: 7. This CDR3 has 14 amino acids. Here the CDR3 reads CAWRKGQGGEKLFF. CDR3 nucleotides: TGTGCCTGGAGGAAGGGACAGGGAGGAGAAAAACTGTTTTTT.

The chain combines TRBV5-1 with TRBJ1-5; D is unresolved. The CDR3 is 13 residues long. V was pared by 1 base and J by 4 bases, with 6 bases between. Germline V lookup: CDR1 SGHRS, CDR2 YFSETQ. CDR3 bases: TGCGCCAGCAGCTTGTCGGGAAATCAGCCCCAGCATTTT. Amino acid sequence: CASSLSGNQPQHF.

The J gene is TRBJ1-2, the V gene TRBV30, with D unclear. Germline V gene data show CDR1 as GTSNPN and CDR2 as SVGIG (reference sequence). The CDR3 is made up of 11 amino acids. Trimming removed 0 bases at V and 8 bases at J, with 7 bases between. The CDR3 region is CAWSVLSGYTF. CDR3 sequence (DNA): TGTGCCTGGAGTGTTCTTTCCGGCTACACCTTC.

This chain joins TRBV7-2 and TRBJ2-7; 8 bases map to TRBD1. The V and J ends lost 5 bases and 5 bases, in that order; junction bases with no gene match: 8. Germline-derived CDR1 and CDR2 are SGHTA and FQGNSA. The CDR3 runs 14 residues. CDR3 nucleotides: TGTGCCAGCAGCCCCCAGACAGGGGCCAACGAGCAGTACTTC. Its protein product is CASSPQTGANEQYF.